The TCR beta chain described here comes from a study of siplizumab effects on memory and regulatory T cells. Study-level results: The authors mapped only a minor fraction of alloreactive clones to unstimulated subsets.

Note on this clone: What it recognizes is unknown.

The trim removed 3 bases at V and 2 bases at J, leaving 12 bases unmatched. Per germline, CDR1 WSHSY and CDR2 SAAADI. This CDR3 is built from 17 residues. Produced via immunoSEQ multiplex PCR; TCRdb's table is partial and in-frame only. The profile shows more than 70,000 clones, just under 95% of them singletons. The sequence was collected from a human donor in good health. The sample taken for sequencing was CD8+ T cells sorted from blood. The chain is built from TRBV10-2 and TRBJ2-7, with 8 bases that match TRBD2. CDR3 coding DNA: TGCGCCAGCAGTGACGACTCGGGGGGGACCGCGGCCTACGAGCAGTACTTC. It translates to CASSDDSGGTAAYEQYF.